A selection of T cell receptor beta chains follows, all from one sample in a study of CD8+ T cells in alopecia areata. Some clones are missing from TCRdb's copy, which holds only in-frame ones; the method was immunoSEQ multiplex PCR. The data show some 170,000 clones, 58% seen once. Specimen: CD4+ T cells sorted from blood, collected between weeks 55 and 70, from a patient treated with tofacitinib. These receptors all come from a human donor with alopecia areata. CDR3s include the opening cysteine and the closing phenylalanine or tryptophan. A D gene is named only where the DNA matches it firmly. Expanded clones get a size class; other rows say once, few or many, or leave the size out.

v_gene,abundance,d_gene,j_gene,CDR3aa,CDR3nt
TRBV30,.,.,TRBJ2-3,CAWRWPARDTQYF,TGTGCCTGGAGGTGGCCCGCCCGAGATACGCAGTATTTT
TRBV29-1,few,TRBD1,TRBJ2-7,CSVMTGPAQYF,TGCAGCGTCATGACAGGGCCTGCGCAGTACTTC
TRBV5-6,few,.,TRBJ1-3,CASSLPHAGGTIYF,TGTGCCAGCAGCTTGCCACATGCCGGTGGCACCATATATTTT
TRBV14,.,.,TRBJ2-5,CASSQERQTQYF,TGTGCCAGCAGCCAAGAAAGGCAGACCCAGTACTTC
TRBV9,.,.,TRBJ2-7,CASGEFEQYF,TGTGCCAGCGGTGAATTCGAGCAGTACTTC
TRBV6-6,.,TRBD2,TRBJ2-4,CASSYPARGDIQYF,TGTGCCAGCAGTTACCCTGCACGGGGGGACATTCAGTACTTC
TRBV30,.,.,TRBJ1-2,CAWSPRGGSYGYTF,TGTGCCTGGAGTCCCCGGGGCGGGAGCTATGGCTACACCTTC
TRBV6-1,.,.,TRBJ2-5,CASSEAETQYF,TGTGCCAGCAGTGAAGCCGAGACCCAGTACTTC
TRBV2,.,.,TRBJ2-2,CASRPTTRTGELFF,TGTGCCAGCAGGCCCACAACAAGAACCGGGGAGCTGTTTTTT
TRBV29-1,.,.,TRBJ1-1,CSVAGSGQQTYNTEAFF,TGCAGCGTGGCCGGCTCCGGACAGCAAACCTACAACACTGAAGCTTTCTTT
TRBV25-1,.,.,TRBJ2-7,CASSADWKGYEQYF,TGTGCCAGCAGTGCAGACTGGAAGGGCTACGAGCAGTACTTC
TRBV20-1,.,TRBD1,TRBJ2-7,CSDGQGHEQYF,TGCAGTGATGGACAGGGCCACGAGCAGTACTTC
TRBV5-6,.,TRBD1,TRBJ1-1,CASSPSDRGNTEAFF,TGTGCCAGCAGCCCCTCGGACAGGGGGAACACTGAAGCTTTCTTT
TRBV5-1,few,.,TRBJ1-1,CASSSGNTEAFF,TGCGCCAGCAGCTCAGGGAACACTGAAGCTTTCTTT
TRBV6-1,.,.,TRBJ2-5,CASSEGPTQETQYF,TGTGCCAGCAGTGAGGGACCGACTCAAGAGACCCAGTACTTC
TRBV7-9,few,.,TRBJ2-7,CASSLAGSHEQYF,TGTGCCAGCAGCTTAGCAGGCTCCCACGAGCAGTACTTC
TRBV2,.,TRBD1,TRBJ2-6,CASMLDRGGANVLTF,TGTGCCAGCATGCTAGACAGGGGTGGGGCCAACGTCCTGACTTTC
TRBV2,.,.,TRBJ1-1,CASSDGTWNTEAFF,TGTGCCAGCAGTGACGGGACGTGGAACACTGAAGCTTTCTTT
TRBV7-6,few,.,TRBJ2-6,CASSLGSFNSGANVLTF,TGTGCCAGCAGCTTAGGGTCTTTCAACTCTGGGGCCAACGTCCTGACTTTC
TRBV2,few,TRBD1,TRBJ2-5,CASSGQGAGETQYF,TGTGCCAGCAGTGGACAGGGGGCCGGGGAGACCCAGTACTTC
TRBV18,.,.,TRBJ1-5,CASSPGDNQPQHF,TGTGCCAGCTCACCAGGGGACAATCAGCCCCAGCATTTT
TRBV29-1,.,.,TRBJ2-3,CSGQGGKLTDTQYF,TGCAGCGGACAAGGGGGAAAGCTCACAGATACGCAGTATTTT
TRBV6-5,.,.,TRBJ1-5,CASMRGVGNQPQHF,TGTGCCAGCATGAGAGGGGTGGGCAATCAGCCCCAGCATTTT
TRBV19,.,TRBD2,TRBJ2-2,CASSRGGDTGELFF,TGTGCCAGTAGTCGCGGGGGGGACACCGGGGAGCTGTTTTTT
TRBV5-1,few,.,TRBJ2-5,CASSLVGGETQYF,TGCGCCAGCAGCTTGGTCGGGGGTGAGACCCAGTACTTC
TRBV12-5,few,TRBD1,TRBJ2-1,CASGPPGGSMYNEQFF,TGTGCTAGTGGTCCTCCAGGGGGTTCAATGTACAATGAGCAGTTCTTC
TRBV15,.,.,TRBJ2-2,CATQFREVGELFF,TGTGCCACCCAGTTTAGGGAAGTCGGGGAGCTGTTTTTT
TRBV30,few,.,TRBJ1-4,CAWSSPGEKLFF,TGTGCCTGGAGTTCACCAGGGGAAAAACTGTTTTTT
TRBV10-2,.,.,TRBJ1-5,CASSESGFRQPQHF,TGCGCCAGCAGTGAGTCCGGATTCCGGCAGCCCCAGCATTTT
TRBV7-2,.,.,TRBJ2-7,CASSLMGDEQYF,TGTGCCAGCAGCCTTATGGGGGACGAGCAGTACTTC
TRBV19,few,.,TRBJ2-2,CASSNPGGIRELFF,TGTGCCAGTAGTAACCCCGGGGGTATCCGGGAGCTGTTTTTT
TRBV30,.,.,TRBJ2-7,CAQQGGRAYEQYF,TGTGCCCAGCAGGGGGGCCGAGCCTACGAGCAGTACTTC
TRBV7-9,few,TRBD2,TRBJ2-5,CASSDAGGKTQYF,TGTGCCAGCAGCGACGCGGGGGGGAAGACCCAGTACTTC
TRBV30,few,.,TRBJ2-1,CAWSPLRGEQFF,TGTGCCTGGAGTCCACTAAGGGGTGAGCAGTTCTTC
TRBV29-1,.,.,TRBJ2-7,CSVERDSYEQYF,TGCAGCGTTGAGAGGGACTCCTACGAGCAGTACTTC
TRBV11-3,.,.,TRBJ2-7,CASSLILMEGRDEQYF,TGTGCCAGCAGCTTAATTTTGATGGAGGGTCGAGACGAGCAGTACTTC
TRBV18,.,.,TRBJ2-7,CASSSNYEQYF,TGTGCCAGCTCATCCAACTACGAGCAGTACTTC
TRBV13,few,.,TRBJ1-1,CASSVWDIRTQNTEAFF,TGTGCCAGCAGCGTATGGGACATAAGAACCCAGAACACTGAAGCTTTCTTT
TRBV6-5,few,.,TRBJ1-5,CASSQPNQPQHF,TGTGCCAGCAGCCAACCAAATCAGCCCCAGCATTTT
TRBV30,.,.,TRBJ1-4,CAWQRLNEKLFF,TGTGCCTGGCAAAGGCTCAATGAAAAACTGTTTTTT
TRBV7-2,.,.,TRBJ2-2,CASSRGRVTGELFF,TGTGCCAGCAGCCGTGGACGGGTCACCGGGGAGCTGTTTTTT
TRBV7-6,.,.,TRBJ1-3,CASSLTPRNTIYF,TGTGCCAGCAGCTTAACTCCCAGAAACACCATATATTTT
TRBV27,.,.,TRBJ2-7,CASSKSPYEQYF,TGTGCCAGCAGTAAGAGTCCCTACGAGCAGTACTTC
TRBV30,.,.,TRBJ2-7,CAWTSPRATYEQYF,TGTGCCTGGACCAGCCCCAGGGCGACCTACGAGCAGTACTTC
TRBV5-1,.,.,TRBJ2-5,CASSFDRQETQYF,TGCGCCAGCAGCTTCGACAGACAAGAGACCCAGTACTTC